This T cell receptor beta chain was retrieved from a study of OX40 agonist ivuxolimab in advanced cancers. The overall study: Patients in the trial were receiving intravenous ivuxolimab every 2 weeks, at doses of 0.01 to 10 mg/kg. Head and neck, renal cell, melanoma or hepatocellular carcinoma were the cancers that dose-escalation patients had. Points from the study as a whole: Some patients without response likewise showed low normalized clonal expansion.

The assay was immunoSEQ multiplex PCR, and TCRdb's table has in-frame clones only and misses some. This sample has around 10,000 clones, with 75% to 85% found just once. CDR3 size: 16 residues. Germline values: CDR1 SGHTA, CDR2 FQGTGA. J lost 4 bases, V lost 1 base, and 4 bases had no gene match. On this clone: Its antigen is undetermined.

The material sequenced was CD4+ or CD8+ T cells sorted from blood, taken in a trial of the OX40 agonist ivuxolimab. The V and J genes are TRBV7-3 and TRBJ2-3, with 11 bases fitting TRBD2. The source of this sequence is an adult with an advanced solid tumor such as melanoma, head and neck, liver or kidney cancer. The CDR3 nucleotides are TGTGCCAGCAGCTTAAGGCTAGCGGGAGGTCCAGATACGCAGTATTTT. It yields the protein CASSLRLAGGPDTQYF.